This T cell receptor beta chain was documented in a study of cytomegalovirus exposure and HLA in healthy donors. Study conclusions and caveats: Per published reports, the classifier diagnosed cytomegalovirus status with high specificity and sensitivity. The study assumed roughly uniform donor sequencing depth for presence/absence analyses. The study recorded 150 to 200 TCR beta chains that were cytomegalovirus-associated.

The study ran its PCR with 60 Vbeta and 13 Jbeta primers. Sequenced by immunoSEQ multiplex PCR; TCRdb stores in-frame clones only, minus some. The sample lists 110,000 to 150,000 clones, roughly 77% seen once, with approximately 4% in the top ten. Worth noting for this clone: Its antigen remains unknown.

Donors showed nominal health when sampled, although they likely had unrecorded immune exposures. Germline V lookup: CDR1 SGHRS, CDR2 YFSETQ. V was pared by 4 bases and J by 4 bases, with 10 bases of the junction left unmatched. The CDR3 is 15 amino acids. The sequence was obtained from a male donor in good health and CMV-seronegative. Sequencing used PBMCs. V is TRBV5-1 and J is TRBJ1-1; TRBD1 matches at 7 bases. The CDR3 region has the DNA TGCGCCAGCAGCCTCTTAGGGGGCGTGGGCACTGAAGCTTTCTTT. This codes for CASSLLGGVGTEAFF.